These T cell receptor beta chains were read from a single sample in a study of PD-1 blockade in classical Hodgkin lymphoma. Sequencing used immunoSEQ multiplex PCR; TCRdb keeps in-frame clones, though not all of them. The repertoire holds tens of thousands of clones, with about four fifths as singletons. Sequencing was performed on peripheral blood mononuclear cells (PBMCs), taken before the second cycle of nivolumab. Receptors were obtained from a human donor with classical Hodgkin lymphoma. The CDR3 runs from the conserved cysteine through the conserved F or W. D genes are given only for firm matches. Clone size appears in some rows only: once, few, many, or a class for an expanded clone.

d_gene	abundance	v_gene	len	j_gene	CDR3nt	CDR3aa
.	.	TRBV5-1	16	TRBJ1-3	TGCGCCAGCAGCTTGGGGACAGACTCCTCTGGAAACACCATATATTTT	CASSLGTDSSGNTIYF
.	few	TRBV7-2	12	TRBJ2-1	TGTGCCAGCAGCTTAGAGGTACAGGTCAAGGTCTTC	CASSLEVQVKVF
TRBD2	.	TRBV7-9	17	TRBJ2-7	TGTGCCAGCAGCTTAGGTCTCTCGGGAGGGAACTCCTACGAGCAGTACTTC	CASSLGLSGGNSYEQYF
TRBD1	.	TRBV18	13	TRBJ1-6	TGTGCCAGCTCACCGTCAGGGGGCGCTTCCCTCCACTTT	CASSPSGGASLHF
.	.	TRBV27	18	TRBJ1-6	TGTGCCAGCAGTCCGTCCCACACTAAAAGCTCCTATAATTCACCCCTCCACTTT	CASSPSHTKSSYNSPLHF
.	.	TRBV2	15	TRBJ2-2	TGTGCCAGCAGCGACAGGTCCCCGAACACCGGGGAGCTGTTTTTT	CASSDRSPNTGELFF
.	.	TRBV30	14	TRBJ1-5	TGTGCCTGGAGTTCCTCCTTGGAGCAATCAGCCCAGCATTTT	CAWSSSLEQSAQHF
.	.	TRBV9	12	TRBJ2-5	TGTGCCAGCAGCGTCACCCAAGAGACCCAGTACTTC	CASSVTQETQYF
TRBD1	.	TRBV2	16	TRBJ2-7	TGTGCCAGCAGTAGACCCCGGGACAGGGGCTCCTACGAGCAGTACTTC	CASSRPRDRGSYEQYF
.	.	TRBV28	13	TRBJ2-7	TGTGCCAGCAGATCGAATCAGGTTCCCGAGCAGTACTTC	CASRSNQVPEQYF
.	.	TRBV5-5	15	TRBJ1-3	TGTGCCAGCAGCTTGGCCGGAAGGGCTGGAAACACCATATATTTT	CASSLAGRAGNTIYF
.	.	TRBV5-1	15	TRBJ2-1	TGCGCCAGCAGACTGTCGGTTCAGAGCTACAATGAGCAGTTCTTC	CASRLSVQSYNEQFF
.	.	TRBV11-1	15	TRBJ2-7	TGTGCCAGCAGCTACCGGGACACCTCCGTCGACGAGCAGTACTTC	CASSYRDTSVDEQYF
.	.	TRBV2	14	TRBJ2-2	TGTGCCAGCAGGGGGCAGCCGAACACCGGGGAGCTGTTTTTT	CASRGQPNTGELFF
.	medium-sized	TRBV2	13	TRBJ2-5	TGTGCCAGCAGATTTACTGGGGTAGAGACCCAGTACTTC	CASRFTGVETQYF
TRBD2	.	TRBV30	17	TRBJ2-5	TGTGCCTGGAAGGAGGGGCTAGCGGGGGGGCCAGGAGAGACCCAGTACTTC	CAWKEGLAGGPGETQYF
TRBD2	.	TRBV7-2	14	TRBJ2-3	TGTGCCAGCAGTCGGGGGGGCCGCACAGATACGCAGTATTTT	CASSRGGRTDTQYF
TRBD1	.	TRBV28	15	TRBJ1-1	TGTGCCAGCAGTTTACCAGGGGGCCTCACCACTGAAGCTTTCTTT	CASSLPGGLTTEAFF
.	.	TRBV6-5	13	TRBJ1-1	TGTGCCAGCAGTTACCCCAAGGGGGGGGACGCTTTCTTT	CASSYPKGGDAFF
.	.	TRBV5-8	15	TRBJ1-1	TGTGCCAGCAGCTTGCGACCCCCCGGGCGGACTGAAGCTTTCTTT	CASSLRPPGRTEAFF
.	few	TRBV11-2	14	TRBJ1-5	TGTGCCAGCAGCTTAGGGGGAAAGGATCAGCCCCAGCATTTT	CASSLGGKDQPQHF
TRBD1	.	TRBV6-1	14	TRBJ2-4	TGTGCCAGCATGACGACAGGGGCGGAAAACATTCAGTACTTC	CASMTTGAENIQYF
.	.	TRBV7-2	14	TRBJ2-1	TGTGCCAGCAGCTTGGGGGGGCCTTTGAATGAGCAGTTCTTC	CASSLGGPLNEQFF